This T cell receptor beta chain was captured in a study of T cells in localized non-small cell lung cancer. Germline V gene data show CDR1 as SGHAT and CDR2 as FQNNGV. The CDR3 has 15 residues. The ends were cut back, 5 bases at V and 2 bases at J, with 16 bases in the middle. A single count supports this clone. Its antigen remains unidentified. TCRdb's table, derived via immunoSEQ multiplex PCR, lists solely in-frame clones and lacks some. The sample includes 45,000 to 55,000 clones, more than 80% of them seen just once. The study, taken as a whole, reports: Paired adjacent lung recovered a median roughly 50 of the top 100 tumor clones. Heterogeneity remains possible because sequencing was limited to only one tumor region. Longer overall survival was linked to higher blood T cell density. Uninvolved adjacent lung showed the highest T cell clonality, exceeding tumor.

The TCR was taken from a male donor at least 60 years old with stage III squamous cell lung carcinoma. The specimen comprised peripheral blood, sampled before any cancer treatment. The V call is TRBV11-2, the J call TRBJ2-7; D is unresolved. CDR3 nucleotide sequence: TGTGCCAGCAGCCCCGGACGGAGTACTACCTACGAGCAGTACTTC. Its protein is CASSPGRSTTYEQYF. Variable domain in full (rest from reference TRBV11-2 and TRBJ2-7): EAGVAQSPRYKIIEKRQSVAFWCNPISGHATLYWYQQILGQGPKLLIQFQNNGVVDDSQLPKDRFSAERLKGVDSTLKIQPAKLEDSAVYLCASSPGRSTTYEQYFGPGTRLTVT.